This TCR beta chain was observed in a study of spatial heterogeneity in lung cancer. Time point indicated: sample taken at primary tumor resection. Donation came from over 60 patients with untreated early-stage non-small cell lung cancer. Material for sequencing was whole RNA from tumor, nontumor lung or frozen PBMC, left unsorted. The germline gives CDR1 MNHEY, CDR2 SMNVEV (reference sequence). The CDR3 extends over 12 amino acids. V shed 3 bases and J shed 6 bases, with 9 bases lying between them. TCRdb re-derived calls from the 5' RACE reads in MiXCR, one entry per CDR3 protein. This table has 85,000 to 100,000 distinct CDR3 sequences, about an eighth appearing once. At least ten counts were recorded for this clonotype.

This chain joins TRBV27 and TRBJ2-7, with unresolved D. The sample here was PBMCs, taken at surgery. The receptor's source is a male donor with early-stage non-small cell lung cancer. The CDR3: CASSFLQGEQYF. The CDR3 coding sequence is TGTGCCAGCAGTTTCCTACAAGGCGAGCAGTACTTC.